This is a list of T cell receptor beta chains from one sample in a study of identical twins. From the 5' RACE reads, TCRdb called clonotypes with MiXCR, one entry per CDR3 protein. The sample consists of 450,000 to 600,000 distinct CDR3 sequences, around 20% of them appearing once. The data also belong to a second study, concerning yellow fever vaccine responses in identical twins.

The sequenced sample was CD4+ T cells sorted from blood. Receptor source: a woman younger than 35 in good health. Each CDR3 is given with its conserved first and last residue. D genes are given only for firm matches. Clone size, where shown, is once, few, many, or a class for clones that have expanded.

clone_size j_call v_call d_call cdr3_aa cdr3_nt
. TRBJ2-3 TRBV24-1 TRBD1 CATSDPKGQAKDTQYF TGTGCCACCAGTGACCCTAAAGGACAGGCAAAGGATACGCAGTATTTT
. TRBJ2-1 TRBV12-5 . CASGLREYGEQFF TGTGCTAGTGGTTTGAGGGAGTACGGTGAGCAGTTCTTC
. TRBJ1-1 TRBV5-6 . CASSLEHRDTEAFF TGTGCCAGCAGCTTGGAACACAGGGACACTGAAGCTTTCTTT
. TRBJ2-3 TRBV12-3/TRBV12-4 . CASSEPGGPSDTQYF TGTGCCAGCAGCGAACCCGGGGGGCCATCAGATACGCAGTATTTT
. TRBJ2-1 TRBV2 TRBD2 CASSELIGSGSYEQFF TGTGCCAGCAGTGAACTTATTGGTAGCGGGTCCTATGAGCAGTTCTTC
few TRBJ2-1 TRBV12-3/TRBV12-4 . CASSNFNEQFF TGTGCCAGCAGTAACTTCAATGAGCAGTTCTTC
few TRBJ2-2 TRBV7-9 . CASSQTGTRSGELFF TGTGCCAGCAGCCAAACAGGGACCCGGTCCGGGGAGCTGTTTTTT
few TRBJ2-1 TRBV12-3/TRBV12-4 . CASSLRRWAGVYNEQFF TGTGCCAGCAGTCTTCGGCGTTGGGCGGGTGTCTACAATGAGCAGTTCTTC
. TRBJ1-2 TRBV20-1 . CSASTGTSYGYTF TGCAGTGCTAGTACTGGGACCAGCTATGGCTACACCTTC
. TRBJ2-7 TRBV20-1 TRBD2 CSARPVGRSEQYF TGCAGTGCTAGACCCGTCGGGAGGAGTGAGCAGTACTTC
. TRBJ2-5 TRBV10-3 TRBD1 CAIRRTGEYQETQYF TGTGCCATCAGAAGGACAGGGGAGTACCAAGAGACCCAGTACTTC
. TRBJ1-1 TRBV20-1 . CSARDRFTAFF TGCAGTGCTAGAGATCGTTTTACAGCTTTCTTT
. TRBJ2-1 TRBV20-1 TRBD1 CSARTGSAGNNEQFF TGCAGTGCTAGGACAGGGTCGGCAGGTAACAATGAGCAGTTCTTC
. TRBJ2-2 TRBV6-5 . CASSYSSPGQHTGELFF TGTGCCAGCAGTTACTCGAGTCCCGGACAACACACCGGGGAGCTGTTTTTT
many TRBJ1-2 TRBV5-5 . CASSFDDSYGYTF TGTGCCAGCAGCTTCGACGACAGCTATGGCTACACCTTC
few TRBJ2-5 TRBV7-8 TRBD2 CASSLVGGVPETQYF TGTGCCAGCAGCTTAGTGGGAGGGGTCCCAGAGACCCAGTACTTC
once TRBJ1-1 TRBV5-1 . CASSFTGDNTEAFF TGCGCCAGCAGCTTCACTGGCGATAACACTGAAGCTTTCTTT
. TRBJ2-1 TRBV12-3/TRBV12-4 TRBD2 CASSLEGTSGYNEQFF TGTGCCAGCAGTTTAGAGGGGACTAGCGGCTACAATGAGCAGTTCTTC
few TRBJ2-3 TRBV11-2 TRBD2 CASRLPGLAGGNRTDTQYF TGTGCCAGCAGGCTACCGGGACTAGCGGGGGGGAATCGCACAGATACGCAGTATTTT
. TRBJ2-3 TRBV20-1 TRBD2 CSARTSADTQYF TGCAGTGCGAGGACTAGCGCAGATACGCAGTATTTT
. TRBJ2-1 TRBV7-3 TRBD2 CASSLTYTSGRLNEQFF TGTGCCAGCAGCTTAACCTATACTAGCGGGAGGCTTAATGAGCAGTTCTTC
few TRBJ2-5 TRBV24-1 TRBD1 CATKKDRGKETQYF TGTGCCACCAAAAAGGACAGGGGGAAAGAGACCCAGTACTTC